The 3 T cell receptor beta chains given below trace back to one sample, sequenced in a study of cytomegalovirus exposure and HLA in healthy donors. TCRdb's copy holds only in-frame clones and misses some; the assay was immunoSEQ multiplex PCR. The table has about 88,000 clones, 95% to 97% seen once; the top ten hold less than 0.8%. Sequencing input: PBMCs. The receptors were sampled from a man between 18 and 35 years old in good health and CMV-seronegative.

The CDR3 DNA reads TGTGCCAGCAGCCAAGTGGGGCTCCGGAACACTGAAGCTTTCTTT. Protein sequence: CASSQVGLRNTEAFF. The V and J genes are TRBV14 and TRBJ1-1; D is perhaps TRBD1 (5 bases). The CDR3 totals 15 residues. Trimming left V 1 base short and J 1 base short, with 10 bases between. The germline CDR1 and CDR2 sequences are SGHDN and FVKESK. The full variable domain, with the rest looked up from reference TRBV14 and TRBJ1-1, is EAGVTQFPSHSVIEKGQTVTLRCDPISGHDNLYWYRRVMGKEIKFLLHFVKESKQDESGMPNNRFLAERTGGTYSTLKVQPAELEDSGVYFCASSQVGLRNTEAFFGQGTRLTVV.

The CDR3 sequence: CASNGGRTETQYF. The CDR3 DNA sequence: TGTGCCAGTAACGGGGGGCGCACGGAGACCCAGTACTTC. The chain employs TRBV19 and TRBJ2-5, with D tentatively TRBD2 (7 bases). Between the trimmed V and J ends, which lost 7 bases and 5 bases, there was a span of 14 bases. CDR3 length: 13 amino acids. Germline V gene lookup returns CDR1 LNHDA and CDR2 SQIVND (reference sequence).

The chain is built from TRBV14 and TRBJ2-2; possibly TRBD1 for D (6 bases). Germline-derived CDR1 and CDR2 are SGHDN and FVKESK. The CDR3 runs to 14 residues. Trimming stripped 6 bases from V and 2 bases from J, with 10 bases between. The CDR3 DNA sequence: TGTGCCAGCAGGCCCAGGGGAAACACCGGGGAGCTGTTTTTT. This sequence encodes CASRPRGNTGELFF.